Below, 12 T cell receptor beta chains from the same sample are listed, as sequenced in a study of T cell repertoires in cytomegalovirus infection. TCRdb ran MiXCR on the reads and lists one entry per CDR3 protein. Here the sample spans tens of thousands of distinct CDR3 sequences, approximately 24% being singletons. Their antigens are not known. This material consisted of CD8+ T cells from cultured PBMCs, taken from culture after CMV antigen stimulation. The receptor set was obtained from a human donor in good health (CMV status not recorded). Some clones in this sample may be carry-over from other donors' samples.

The genes are TRBV7-6 and TRBJ2-2, with 11 bases that match TRBD2. This CDR3 comprises 18 residues. Trimming removed 1 base from V and 6 bases from J; junction bases left unmatched: 10. CDR1 and CDR2 from the germline V gene are SGHVS and FNYEAQ. The chain's CDR3 is CASSLVSRLAGGSGELFF. The DNA of the CDR3 is TGTGCCAGCAGCTTAGTAAGCCGTCTAGCGGGGGGTTCCGGGGAGCTGTTTTTT.

This clonotype occurred many times. V gene TRBV7-2 combines with J gene TRBJ2-7; possibly TRBD2 for D (7 bases). V was pared by 2 bases and J by 4 bases, with 18 bases between. The CDR3 totals 16 residues. Germline loops: CDR1 SGHTA, CDR2 FQGNSA. CDR3 protein: CASSLIGGGSLYEQYF. As DNA, the CDR3 is TGTGCCAGCAGCTTAATCGGGGGCGGGAGCCTTTACGAGCAGTACTTC.

The V gene is TRBV2, the J gene TRBJ1-5; 7 nucleotides line up with TRBD1. CDR1 is SNHLY and CDR2 is FYNNEI in the germline V gene. This CDR3 has 14 amino acids. V dropped 7 bases and J dropped 1; count of bases not matched to a gene: 4. CDR3 DNA: TGTGCCAGCAATACAGGGGAAAGCAATCAGCCCCAGCATTTT. It specifies CASNTGESNQPQHF.

The rearrangement links TRBV19 to TRBJ2-1; either TRBD1 or TRBD2 may supply D (6 bases each). With 5 bases removed from V and 6 bases from J, the gap between germline ends came to 14 bases. Germline CDR1 and CDR2: LNHDA and SQIVND (reference sequence). This CDR3 region has 14 residues. In DNA, the CDR3 is TGTGCCAGTAGTCACGGGGGCAGAGGCAATGAGCAGTTCTTC. Residues: CASSHGGRGNEQFF.

This chain links TRBV7-8 with TRBJ1-2, with 8 bases matching TRBD1. The trim removed 8 bases at V and 2 bases at J, leaving 16 bases unmatched. The CDR3 spans 17 residues. Germline V gene lookup returns CDR1 SGHVS and CDR2 FQNEAQ. CDR3: CASVGIDRGSPNYGYTF. The CDR3 bases are TGTGCCAGCGTCGGAATAGACAGGGGATCGCCAAACTATGGCTACACCTTC.

The table lists this clonotype with a few counts. V usage is TRBV19 and J usage is TRBJ1-2; unclear D gene. Germline loops: CDR1 LNHDA, CDR2 SQIVND (reference sequence). The CDR3 extends over 11 amino acids. The V gene lost 8 bases and the J gene lost 5 bases, with 9 bases spanning the gap. The CDR3 DNA sequence: TGTGCCAGTGCGGGTGCTTATGGCTACACCTTC. Translating it yields CASAGAYGYTF.

The chain employs TRBV12-3 or TRBV12-4 and TRBJ2-3; 9 bases line up with TRBD2. The CDR3 extends over 18 amino acids. Unmatched junction bases numbered 11, after V lost 3 bases and J lost 1 base. The chain's CDR3 is CASSFSGSLRSGTDTQYF. CDR3 DNA: TGTGCCAGCAGTTTTAGCGGGAGCCTTCGGTCTGGCACAGATACGCAGTATTTT.

The chain is built from TRBV27 and TRBJ2-1, with TRBD2 matching over 7 bases. After removal of 3 bases from V and 10 bases from J, the junction contained 15 bases not matched to a gene. The CDR3 sequence is 16 residues long. The V gene's germline CDR1 is MNHEY and CDR2 SMNVEV (reference sequence). The CDR3 reads CASSFFGASGSKEQFF. CDR3 sequence (DNA): TGTGCCAGCAGTTTCTTCGGGGCTAGCGGCTCCAAAGAGCAGTTCTTC.

The chain links TRBV9 to TRBJ2-1; D remains ambiguous. This CDR3 has 13 residues. Trimming left V 3 bases short and J 4 bases short, with 8 bases between. CDR1 SGDLS and CDR2 YYNGEE come from the germline V gene. CDR3 loop: CASSADAYNEQFF. The DNA of the CDR3 is TGTGCCAGCAGCGCCGACGCTTACAATGAGCAGTTCTTC.

This chain uses TRBV29-1 with TRBJ2-3, with a tentative D call TRBD2 (7 bases). The V end lost 2 bases, the J end lost 1 base, and 13 bases lay between the germline ends. CDR3 length: 15 residues. Germline values: CDR1 SQVTM, CDR2 ANQGSEA. The CDR3 DNA is TGCAGCGTTGAACCTGGGGAGGGGGGCACAGATACGCAGTATTTT. Translating it yields CSVEPGEGGTDTQYF.

The chain carries TRBV30 and TRBJ2-1; D unresolved. Trimming left V 5 bases short and J 6 bases short, with 17 bases between. Germline CDR1 GTSNPN, CDR2 SVGIG (reference sequence). This CDR3 comprises 14 residues. CDR3 DNA: TGTGCCTGGGCGGCCGGATTAGGAAGCAATGAGCAGTTCTTC. Translated: CAWAAGLGSNEQFF.

Comment on this clonotype: This may be a read error: a much more frequent sequence differs by one nucleotide. The CDR3 spells CASSLTLRGQGETGELFF. The CDR3 nucleotides read TGTGCCAGCAGCTTAACTCTTCGGGGACAGGGGGAAACCGGGGAGCTGTTTTTT. The chain carries TRBV7-3 and TRBJ2-2; 11 nucleotides agree with TRBD1. This CDR3 comprises 18 residues. Per germline, CDR1 SGHTA and CDR2 FQGTGA. Losses at the gene ends were 0 bases for V and 5 bases for J; bases not matched to a gene: 8.